A selection of T cell receptor beta chains follows, all from one sample in a study of blood T cell repertoires in COVID-19. Assay: immunoSEQ multiplex PCR; the TCRdb copy retains only in-frame clones and omits some. Among some 90,000 clones, roughly 87% were seen once, and the ten largest hold around 5%. Source material: peripheral blood. The receptors stem from a woman of 80 years or more with active COVID-19. Both conserved end residues are part of each CDR3. The order of the fields is clone size, V gene, D gene, J gene, CDR3 protein, CDR3 DNA. The D gene is left open where the match is weak. Clone sizes are given selectively: once, few, many, or a class where the clone is expanded.

clone size: -; V gene: TRBV18; D gene: -; J gene: TRBJ1-4; CDR3 protein: CASSHTRWTPVLDEKLFF; CDR3 DNA: TGTGCCAGCTCACATACAAGATGGACTCCCGTTCTGGATGAAAAACTGTTTTTT
clone size: -; V gene: TRBV19; D gene: -; J gene: TRBJ1-6; CDR3 protein: CASSRGVTYNSPLHF; CDR3 DNA: TGTGCCAGTAGTAGGGGGGTGACCTATAATTCACCCCTCCACTTT
clone size: -; V gene: TRBV18; D gene: -; J gene: TRBJ2-3; CDR3 protein: CASSPRSVDTQYF; CDR3 DNA: TGTGCCAGCTCACCACGGAGCGTAGATACGCAGTATTTT
clone size: -; V gene: TRBV24-1; D gene: TRBD2; J gene: TRBJ2-2; CDR3 protein: CATSDPLAGGGTGELFF; CDR3 DNA: TGTGCCACCAGTGATCCTCTGGCGGGAGGGGGCACCGGGGAGCTGTTTTTT
clone size: many; V gene: TRBV2; D gene: -; J gene: TRBJ2-2; CDR3 protein: CASSTNGRGNTGELFF; CDR3 DNA: TGTGCCAGCAGTACCAATGGAAGGGGGAACACCGGGGAGCTGTTTTTT
clone size: -; V gene: TRBV18; D gene: -; J gene: TRBJ2-5; CDR3 protein: CASSPNKGPGETQYF; CDR3 DNA: TGTGCCAGCTCACCAAACAAGGGGCCTGGAGAGACCCAGTACTTC
clone size: -; V gene: TRBV28; D gene: TRBD1; J gene: TRBJ1-2; CDR3 protein: CASSGQGAGGYTF; CDR3 DNA: TGTGCCAGCAGTGGACAGGGGGCGGGTGGCTACACCTTC
clone size: few; V gene: TRBV29-1; D gene: -; J gene: TRBJ2-1; CDR3 protein: CSVGVRGIGNEQFF; CDR3 DNA: TGCAGCGTTGGGGTCCGCGGGATAGGGAATGAGCAGTTCTTC
clone size: -; V gene: TRBV29-1; D gene: TRBD1; J gene: TRBJ2-1; CDR3 protein: CSAEGDRVYNEQFF; CDR3 DNA: TGCAGCGCCGAGGGGGACAGGGTCTACAATGAGCAGTTCTTC
clone size: -; V gene: TRBV10-3; D gene: -; J gene: TRBJ2-7; CDR3 protein: CAIRGHNYYEQYF; CDR3 DNA: TGTGCCATCAGGGGACACAACTACTACGAGCAGTACTTC
clone size: -; V gene: TRBV28; D gene: -; J gene: TRBJ1-6; CDR3 protein: CASYRRSSYNSPLHF; CDR3 DNA: TGTGCCAGCTACAGGCGGAGCTCCTATAATTCACCCCTCCACTTT
clone size: once; V gene: TRBV28; D gene: -; J gene: TRBJ1-2; CDR3 protein: CASSPGGLPGGYTF; CDR3 DNA: TGTGCCAGCAGTCCCGGCGGATTGCCGGGTGGCTACACCTTC
clone size: -; V gene: TRBV7-3; D gene: -; J gene: TRBJ1-1; CDR3 protein: CASSISKTSTEAFF; CDR3 DNA: TGTGCCAGCAGCATAAGCAAGACTAGCACTGAAGCTTTCTTT
clone size: -; V gene: TRBV19; D gene: -; J gene: TRBJ2-5; CDR3 protein: CASSTRVRGGRGETQYF; CDR3 DNA: TGTGCCAGTAGTACCCGGGTCAGGGGCGGGAGAGGAGAGACCCAGTACTTC
clone size: -; V gene: TRBV6-2/TRBV6-3; D gene: TRBD1; J gene: TRBJ1-1; CDR3 protein: CASSTGVRGRGTEAFF; CDR3 DNA: TGTGCCAGCAGTACAGGGGTCAGGGGCAGGGGGACTGAAGCTTTCTTT
clone size: -; V gene: TRBV4-2; D gene: TRBD2; J gene: TRBJ2-3; CDR3 protein: CASSGQTSGASTDTQYF; CDR3 DNA: TGTGCCAGCAGCGGCCAGACTAGCGGGGCAAGCACAGATACGCAGTATTTT
clone size: -; V gene: TRBV6-5; D gene: TRBD1; J gene: TRBJ1-2; CDR3 protein: CASRDGTGAYGYTF; CDR3 DNA: TGTGCCAGCAGGGACGGGACAGGGGCCTATGGCTACACCTTC
clone size: -; V gene: TRBV2; D gene: -; J gene: TRBJ2-2; CDR3 protein: CASRDFSNTGELFF; CDR3 DNA: TGTGCCAGCAGGGACTTTTCGAACACCGGGGAGCTGTTTTTT
clone size: -; V gene: TRBV6-2/TRBV6-3; D gene: -; J gene: TRBJ2-7; CDR3 protein: CASSYLSEQYF; CDR3 DNA: TGTGCCAGCAGTTACTTGAGCGAGCAGTACTTC
clone size: -; V gene: TRBV27; D gene: TRBD1; J gene: TRBJ2-6; CDR3 protein: CASRMDRAGANVLTF; CDR3 DNA: TGTGCCAGCCGAATGGACAGGGCTGGGGCCAACGTCCTGACTTTC
clone size: -; V gene: TRBV7-8; D gene: -; J gene: TRBJ2-2; CDR3 protein: CASSWPLGQGNTGELFF; CDR3 DNA: TGTGCCAGCAGCTGGCCCCTGGGGCAGGGGAACACCGGGGAGCTGTTTTTT
clone size: once; V gene: TRBV11-2; D gene: TRBD2; J gene: TRBJ2-2; CDR3 protein: CASSRTRPTGELFF; CDR3 DNA: TGTGCCAGCAGCCGGACTAGGCCGACCGGGGAGCTGTTTTTT
clone size: -; V gene: TRBV12-3/TRBV12-4; D gene: -; J gene: TRBJ2-3; CDR3 protein: CASRGDFTDTQYF; CDR3 DNA: TGTGCCAGCAGGGGGGACTTCACAGATACGCAGTATTTT
clone size: -; V gene: TRBV6-5; D gene: TRBD2; J gene: TRBJ2-5; CDR3 protein: CASERGRKETQYF; CDR3 DNA: TGTGCCAGTGAGCGGGGTCGGAAAGAGACCCAGTACTTC
clone size: -; V gene: TRBV6-5; D gene: -; J gene: TRBJ1-4; CDR3 protein: CASSQFMDTIEKLFF; CDR3 DNA: TGTGCCAGCAGTCAGTTCATGGACACTATTGAAAAACTGTTTTTT
clone size: -; V gene: TRBV6-5; D gene: -; J gene: TRBJ1-1; CDR3 protein: CASRTGTEAFF; CDR3 DNA: TGTGCCAGCAGGACCGGGACTGAAGCTTTCTTT
clone size: once; V gene: TRBV5-1; D gene: -; J gene: TRBJ1-4; CDR3 protein: CASSLAGAANEKLFF; CDR3 DNA: TGCGCCAGCAGCTTGGCTGGGGCGGCTAATGAAAAACTGTTTTTT
clone size: -; V gene: TRBV5-1; D gene: TRBD2; J gene: TRBJ2-5; CDR3 protein: CASSGGTSAGQETQYF; CDR3 DNA: TGCGCCAGCAGCGGGGGGACTAGCGCGGGCCAAGAGACCCAGTACTTC
clone size: -; V gene: TRBV7-3; D gene: -; J gene: TRBJ1-2; CDR3 protein: CASSVDSSNYGYTF; CDR3 DNA: TGTGCCAGCAGCGTGGACAGCTCGAACTATGGCTACACCTTC
clone size: -; V gene: TRBV7-9; D gene: -; J gene: TRBJ1-5; CDR3 protein: CASSLGGVEAQHF; CDR3 DNA: TGTGCCAGCAGCTTAGGGGGAGTGGAGGCCCAGCATTTT
clone size: -; V gene: TRBV19; D gene: -; J gene: TRBJ1-1; CDR3 protein: CASSEWGGDTEAFF; CDR3 DNA: TGTGCCAGTTCCGAGTGGGGGGGTGACACTGAAGCTTTCTTT
clone size: -; V gene: TRBV28; D gene: TRBD2; J gene: TRBJ2-1; CDR3 protein: CASSLKIHSGSLGASSYNEQFF; CDR3 DNA: TGTGCCAGCAGTTTAAAGATCCATAGCGGGAGTCTGGGCGCAAGCTCCTACAATGAGCAGTTCTTC
clone size: -; V gene: TRBV7-8; D gene: -; J gene: TRBJ2-2; CDR3 protein: CASNLGVFLGRGNTGELFF; CDR3 DNA: TGTGCCAGCAACTTAGGGGTCTTTTTAGGGCGGGGGAACACCGGGGAGCTGTTTTTT
clone size: -; V gene: TRBV24-1; D gene: TRBD2; J gene: TRBJ2-1; CDR3 protein: CATSDALAGGAYNEQFF; CDR3 DNA: TGTGCCACCAGTGATGCCCTAGCGGGAGGAGCCTACAATGAGCAGTTCTTC
clone size: -; V gene: TRBV28; D gene: -; J gene: TRBJ1-1; CDR3 protein: CASSYRVNTEAFF; CDR3 DNA: TGTGCCAGCAGTTACAGGGTCAACACTGAAGCTTTCTTT
clone size: once; V gene: TRBV7-8; D gene: TRBD1; J gene: TRBJ2-4; CDR3 protein: CASSPGGTRDRRKNIQYF; CDR3 DNA: TGTGCCAGCAGCCCAGGGGGAACCCGGGACAGAAGAAAAAACATTCAGTACTTC
clone size: once; V gene: TRBV4-1; D gene: -; J gene: TRBJ2-7; CDR3 protein: CASSPQSYEQYF; CDR3 DNA: TGCGCCAGCAGCCCCCAGTCCTACGAGCAGTACTTC
clone size: -; V gene: TRBV7-2; D gene: -; J gene: TRBJ1-5; CDR3 protein: CASSQRTREQPQHF; CDR3 DNA: TGTGCCAGCAGCCAAAGAACCAGGGAACAGCCCCAGCATTTT
clone size: -; V gene: TRBV10-1; D gene: -; J gene: TRBJ1-1; CDR3 protein: CASCTEFPLGEAFF; CDR3 DNA: TGCGCCAGCTGCACGGAGTTCCCCCTTGGAGAAGCTTTCTTT
clone size: -; V gene: TRBV30; D gene: TRBD2; J gene: TRBJ2-3; CDR3 protein: CAWSPWTSGRTDTQYF; CDR3 DNA: TGTGCCTGGAGTCCGTGGACTAGCGGGAGAACAGATACGCAGTATTTT
clone size: -; V gene: TRBV11-2; D gene: -; J gene: TRBJ2-3; CDR3 protein: CASSLASRPDTQYF; CDR3 DNA: TGTGCCAGCAGCTTAGCGTCTAGGCCAGATACGCAGTATTTT
clone size: -; V gene: TRBV5-1; D gene: TRBD2; J gene: TRBJ2-3; CDR3 protein: CASSFRLATRDTQYF; CDR3 DNA: TGCGCCAGCAGCTTCCGACTAGCGACCCGAGATACGCAGTATTTT
clone size: -; V gene: TRBV4-2; D gene: TRBD2; J gene: TRBJ2-5; CDR3 protein: CASSLGLAGGLTQETQYF; CDR3 DNA: TGTGCCAGCAGCCTCGGACTAGCGGGAGGATTAACCCAAGAGACCCAGTACTTC
clone size: -; V gene: TRBV5-1; D gene: -; J gene: TRBJ1-6; CDR3 protein: CASSLTGDGHNSPLHF; CDR3 DNA: TGCGCCAGCAGCTTGACGGGGGACGGGCATAATTCACCCCTCCACTTT
clone size: -; V gene: TRBV5-4; D gene: TRBD2; J gene: TRBJ2-5; CDR3 protein: CASSPTSGSPRQETQYF; CDR3 DNA: TGTGCCAGCAGCCCGACTAGCGGGAGCCCCCGGCAAGAGACCCAGTACTTC
clone size: once; V gene: TRBV6-6; D gene: TRBD1; J gene: TRBJ2-7; CDR3 protein: CASSERQGPYEQYF; CDR3 DNA: TGTGCCAGCAGTGAGCGACAGGGCCCCTACGAGCAGTACTTC
clone size: -; V gene: TRBV19; D gene: TRBD2; J gene: TRBJ2-5; CDR3 protein: CASSRTSGRPRETQYF; CDR3 DNA: TGTGCCAGTAGCCGGACTAGCGGGAGGCCGAGGGAGACCCAGTACTTC
clone size: -; V gene: TRBV18; D gene: TRBD1; J gene: TRBJ1-1; CDR3 protein: CASSPGTANTEAFF; CDR3 DNA: TGTGCCAGCTCACCAGGGACAGCGAACACTGAAGCTTTCTTT